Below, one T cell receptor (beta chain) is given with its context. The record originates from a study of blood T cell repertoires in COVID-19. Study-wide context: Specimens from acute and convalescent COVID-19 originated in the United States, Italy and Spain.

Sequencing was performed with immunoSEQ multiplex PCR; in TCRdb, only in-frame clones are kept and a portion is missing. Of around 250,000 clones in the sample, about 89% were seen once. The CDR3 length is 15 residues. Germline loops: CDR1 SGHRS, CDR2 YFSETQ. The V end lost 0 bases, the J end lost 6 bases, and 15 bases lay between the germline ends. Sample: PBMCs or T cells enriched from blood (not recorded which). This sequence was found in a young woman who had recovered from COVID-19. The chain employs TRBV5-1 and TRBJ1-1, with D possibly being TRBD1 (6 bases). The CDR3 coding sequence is TGCGCCAGCAGCTTGGCCTCAGGGGCTGGCGCTGAAGCTTTCTTT. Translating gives CASSLASGAGAEAFF.